The TCR beta chain under discussion was sequenced for a study of shared clonotypes between healthy human individuals. Overall study: CD8 memory received one plate per donor, CD8 naive two, CD4 memory three and CD4 naive three.

The CDR3 spans 19 residues. V shed 3 bases and J 2 bases; nucleotides not matched to a gene: 11. Germline V gene lookup returns CDR1 SGHNT and CDR2 YYREEE (reference sequence). Generated by immunoSEQ multiplex PCR, the TCRdb table keeps only in-frame clones and is missing some. The sample has fewer than 1.4 million clones, 75% to 80% seen once. The source of this sequence is a man aged 18 to 29 in good health. Some clones in this sample may be carry-over from other donors' samples. V is TRBV5-4 and J is TRBJ2-1, with 13 bases identical to TRBD2. Material for sequencing was memory CD4+ T cells from PBMCs. Subset denoted: CD45RA-negative fraction. The CDR3 is CASSWDGLAGETAYNEQFF. In DNA form, the CDR3 reads TGTGCCAGCAGCTGGGACGGACTAGCGGGAGAGACGGCCTACAATGAGCAGTTCTTC.